This TCR beta chain originates from a study of early T cells in non-severe SARS-CoV-2 infection. V shed 5 bases, J shed 4 bases, and the junction held 12 bases outside the gene matches. Per germline, CDR1 MDHEN and CDR2 SYDVKM. The CDR3 spans 16 residues. Unique molecular identifier tags were affixed to discrete cDNA molecules. TCRdb itself ran the 5' RACE reads through MiXCR, one entry per CDR3 protein. The sample lists around 59,000 distinct CDR3 sequences, about 8.9% seen once, with under 20% in the top ten. The sample holds many counts of this clonotype. The antigen remains unidentified. Study results and caveats: VDJdb matching skewed toward anti-spike CD8 responses, missing private and CD4 specificities.

The chain couples TRBV28 to TRBJ2-7; 9 positions match TRBD1. The specimen sequenced was whole blood. The clonotype was recovered from an adult who was a healthcare worker with PCR-confirmed SARS-CoV-2 infection or an uninfected control (not recorded which). The CDR3 is CASSRVTGTGLYEQYF. The CDR3 region has the DNA TGTGCCAGCAGTCGCGTTACCGGGACAGGGCTTTACGAGCAGTACTTC. Supplemented by reference TRBV28 and TRBJ2-7, the full variable domain reads DVKVTQSSRYLVKRTGEKVFLECVQDMDHENMFWYRQDPGLGLRLIYFSYDVKMKEKGDIPEGYSVSREKKERFSLILESASTNQTSMYLCASSRVTGTGLYEQYFGPGTRLTVT.